The clone carrying this T cell receptor beta chain was counted at least ten times. The germline V gene has CDR1 MNHNS and CDR2 SASEGT. Deletions cut 5 bases from V and 2 bases from J, with 15 bases between. The CDR3 runs to 15 residues. The data belong to a study of human T cells and chemical hapten exposure. One entry per CDR3 protein, called by TCRdb with MiXCR from the RACE reads. The sample contains 80,000 to 95,000 distinct CDR3 sequences, about 11% of which appear only once. As to time point: patch test 2, 6 weeks after DPC sensitization. Treatment of the sample: therapeutic diphenylcyclopropenone sensitization with weekly scalp DPC.

The sequenced sample was whole blood, obtained in connection with sensitization to the hapten diphenylcyclopropenone (DPC). The gene calls are TRBV6-1 and TRBJ1-1, with D maybe TRBD1 (6 bases). The TCR originated in a man aged 35-49 years with alopecia areata. Some clones in this sample may be carry-over from other donors' samples. CDR3 nucleotides: TGTGCCAGCAGTCCACCGGGACAAAGAAACACTGAAGCTTTCTTT. It encodes CASSPPGQRNTEAFF.